Reported below is one T cell receptor (beta chain). As yet, its antigen is unknown. This record comes from a study of shared clonotypes between healthy human individuals. The study, taken as a whole, reports: Around 5% of naive CD4 clonotypes were common to four donors.

V lost 4 bases, J lost 3 bases, and 8 bases stayed unmatched. CDR3 size: 16 residues. CDR1 is SGHNT and CDR2 is YYREEE in the germline V gene (reference sequence). Investigators divided CD4+ cells into CD45RA+ naive and CD45RA-negative memory subsets. Assay: immunoSEQ multiplex PCR; the TCRdb copy retains only in-frame clones and omits some. The table lists over a million clones, more than 95% of them singletons. The gene calls are TRBV5-4 and TRBJ1-4, with 8 bases that match TRBD1. Material for sequencing was naive CD4+ T cells sorted from blood. Indicated subset: CD45RA+ positively selected. This clonotype originated in a man younger than 40 in good health. The CDR3, as DNA: TGTGCCAGCAGCACCTCAGGGGGCGCAGCTAATGAAAAACTGTTTTTT. Amino acids: CASSTSGGAANEKLFF. The variable domain in full, with the rest retrieved from reference TRBV5-4 and TRBJ1-4, is ETGVTQSPTHLIKTRGQQVTLRCSSQSGHNTVSWYQQALGQGPQFIFQYYREEENGRGNFPPRFSGLQFPNYSSELNVNALELDDSALYLCASSTSGGAANEKLFFGSGTQLSVL.